Each of the 7 T cell receptor beta chains below was sequenced from the same sample in a study of CD8 T cell repertoires and HIV-1 epitope variants. Sequenced by immunoSEQ multiplex PCR; TCRdb stores in-frame clones only, minus some. This sample has several thousand clones, with more than 65% found just once. These receptors are not linked to any known antigen. Sequenced input: cultured CD8+ T cells derived from PBMCs. These receptors were obtained from a male donor with HIV.

The table lists this clone with a few counts. V gene TRBV9 combines with J gene TRBJ2-7; D perhaps matches TRBD2 (7 bases). Trimming pared 2 bases from V and 7 bases from J, leaving 19 bases between. The CDR3 runs 15 residues. The V gene's germline CDR1 is SGDLS and CDR2 YYNGEE. Here the CDR3 reads CASSVSGGPLGEQYF. CDR3 coding DNA: TGTGCCAGCAGCGTGTCGGGGGGCCCTTTGGGGGAGCAGTACTTC.

This clone has only a few counts. The chain is built from TRBV9 and TRBJ1-4, with a possible D match to TRBD1 (6 bases). The CDR3 length is 17 residues. Trimming cost V 4 bases and J 0 bases, with 16 bases left between them. CDR1 is SGDLS, CDR2 YYNGEE, per germline. The CDR3 is CASSPRTETATNEKLFF. The CDR3, as DNA: TGTGCCAGCAGCCCTCGGACAGAAACGGCAACTAATGAAAAACTGTTTTTT.

The V call is TRBV9, the J call TRBJ1-3, with TRBD1 matching 7 bases. Germline lookup yields CDR1 SGDLS and CDR2 YYNGEE. Losses at the gene ends were 3 bases for V and 0 bases for J; bases not matched to a gene: 9. CDR3 length: 17 residues. The CDR3 loop reads CASSDPLGTVSGNTIYF. CDR3 coding DNA: TGTGCCAGCAGCGACCCACTTGGGACAGTCTCTGGAAACACCATATATTTT. Full variable domain (remainder filled in from reference TRBV9 and TRBJ1-3): DSGVTQTPKHLITATGQRVTLRCSPRSGDLSVYWYQQSLDQGLQFLIQYYNGEERAKGNILERFSAQQFPDLHSELNLSSLELGDSALYFCASSDPLGTVSGNTIYFGEGSWLTVV.

The V gene is TRBV5-4, the J gene TRBJ2-1; D uncertain. The ends were cut back, 2 bases at V and 4 bases at J, with 16 bases in the middle. There are 16 residues in the CDR3. Germline V gene data show CDR1 as SGHNT and CDR2 as YYREEE (reference sequence). CDR3 protein: CASSFLGQTLYNEQFF. CDR3 in DNA: TGTGCCAGCAGCTTCCTGGGTCAGACTTTATACAATGAGCAGTTCTTC.

The CDR3 DNA is TGCGCCAGCAGCTTCTCAGGGCCCAATGAAAAACTGTTTTTT. Translation gives CASSFSGPNEKLFF. The chain links TRBV5-1 to TRBJ1-4, with D perhaps TRBD1 (5 bases). Trimming left V 2 bases short and J 5 bases short, with 10 bases between. CDR1 SGHRS and CDR2 YFSETQ come from the germline V gene. The CDR3 totals 14 residues. The variable domain in full, with the rest retrieved from reference TRBV5-1 and TRBJ1-4, is KAGVTQTPRYLIKTRGQQVTLSCSPISGHRSVSWYQQTPGQGLQFLFEYFSETQRNKGNFPGRFSGRQFSNSRSEMNVSTLELGDSALYLCASSFSGPNEKLFFGSGTQLSVL.

This clone was picked up a small number of times. The V and J genes are TRBV18 and TRBJ2-1, with TRBD2 identical over 12 bases. J lost 5 bases, V lost 6 bases, and 5 bases had no gene match. The CDR3 consists of 15 residues. Germline V lookup: CDR1 KGHSH, CDR2 LQKENI. CDR3 amino acids: CASSLAGGPDNEQFF. In DNA form, the CDR3 reads TGTGCCAGCTCGCTAGCGGGGGGGCCGGACAATGAGCAGTTCTTC. Variable domain in full (rest from reference TRBV18 and TRBJ2-1): NAGVMQNPRHLVRRRGQEARLRCSPMKGHSHVYWYRQLPEEGLKFMVYLQKENIIDESGMPKERFSAEFPKEGPSILRIQQVVRGDSAAYFCASSLAGGPDNEQFFGPGTRLTVL.

Here the CDR3 reads CASSYSEGVEQFF. The CDR3 bases are TGTGCCAGCAGTTACTCGGAGGGAGTAGAGCAGTTCTTC. The chain links TRBV6-5 to TRBJ2-1, with D tentatively TRBD2 (6 bases). The CDR3 is 13 residues long. The germline CDR1 and CDR2 sequences are MNHEY and SVGAGI. V lost 0 bases to trimming and J lost 10 bases, with 10 bases between them.